This T cell receptor (beta chain) was recorded in a study of OX40 agonist ivuxolimab in advanced cancers. About the research overall: Age averaged 60 years (range roughly 23 to 79), and roughly 80% were male. General study findings and limits: The study found that CD8+ T cells averaged more expanded clones than CD4+. The antigens recognized by the expanded peripheral T cells, that is their antigen specificity, were not determined.

For this clone: Antigen unknown.

This table comes from immunoSEQ multiplex PCR, and its TCRdb copy is limited to in-frame clones, with some not included. The repertoire holds tens of thousands of clones, 65% to 85% seen once, with around 4% in the top ten. The CDR3 has 16 amino acids. V lost 6 bases and J 4 bases, leaving 21 bases between the germline ends. The germline V gene has CDR1 LNHDA and CDR2 SQIVND (reference sequence). Peripheral blood came from all dose cohorts at three timepoints. The receptor was derived from an adult with an advanced solid tumor such as melanoma, head and neck, liver or kidney cancer. The sample was CD4+ or CD8+ T cells sorted from blood, taken in a trial of the OX40 agonist ivuxolimab. This chain joins TRBV19 and TRBJ2-5; D possibly matches TRBD1 or TRBD2 (5 bases each). The CDR3, as DNA: TGTGCCAGTAGCCTCAGGGCGGGCGGAATTGCAGAGACCCAGTACTTC. Translation: CASSLRAGGIAETQYF.